A single sample is the source of the 2 T cell receptor beta chains below, sequenced in a study of blood T cell repertoires in COVID-19. Here immunoSEQ multiplex PCR was the method, and the copy in TCRdb shows in-frame clones only, minus some. Here the sample spans around 340,000 clones, around nine tenths being singletons. The sample consisted of peripheral blood. All receptors derive from a woman in her fifties or sixties with COVID-19, enrolled during active disease.

The chain recombines TRBV10-3 with TRBJ1-1, with 8 bases matching TRBD1. Trimming took 6 bases from V and 5 from J; bases not matched to a gene: 8. Germline V gene data show CDR1 as ENHRY and CDR2 as SYGVKD. The CDR3 totals 14 residues. The DNA for the CDR3 is TGTGCCATCAGAGACCGACAGGGGATAACTGAAGCTTTCTTT. It translates to CAIRDRQGITEAFF.

J is TRBJ1-5 and V is TRBV28; no firm D call. V was pared by 4 bases and J by 5 bases, with 3 bases between. The CDR3 extends over 11 amino acids. Germline V gene data show CDR1 as MDHEN and CDR2 as SYDVKM. As DNA, the CDR3 is TGTGCCAGCAGTTCATATCAGCCCCAGCATTTT. Translating gives CASSSYQPQHF.